This T cell receptor beta chain emerged from a study of cytomegalovirus exposure and HLA in healthy donors. Findings of the study overall: Presence/absence analyses took donor sequencing depth as roughly uniform. A missense variant in DCLRE1C was later tied to TCR beta V- and J-gene trimming.

The study ran its PCR with 60 Vbeta and 13 Jbeta primers. This table comes from immunoSEQ multiplex PCR, and its TCRdb copy is limited to in-frame clones, with some not included. The sample gives fewer than 200,000 clones, about 80% of which show up once; 0.65% to 0.75% is in the top ten. Details on this clone: Its cognate antigen is unknown.

The CDR3 has 14 amino acids. V lost 10 bases, J lost 6 bases, and 9 bases stayed unmatched. Germline V gives CDR1 LNHDA, CDR2 SQIVND (reference sequence). Sequenced: PBMCs. This TCR came from a middle-aged woman in good health and CMV-seronegative. The V and J genes are TRBV19 and TRBJ1-5; 10 nucleotides line up with TRBD1. CDR3 loop: CATQKTGGGQPQHF. The CDR3 DNA sequence: TGTGCCACTCAGAAGACAGGGGGCGGTCAGCCCCAGCATTTT.